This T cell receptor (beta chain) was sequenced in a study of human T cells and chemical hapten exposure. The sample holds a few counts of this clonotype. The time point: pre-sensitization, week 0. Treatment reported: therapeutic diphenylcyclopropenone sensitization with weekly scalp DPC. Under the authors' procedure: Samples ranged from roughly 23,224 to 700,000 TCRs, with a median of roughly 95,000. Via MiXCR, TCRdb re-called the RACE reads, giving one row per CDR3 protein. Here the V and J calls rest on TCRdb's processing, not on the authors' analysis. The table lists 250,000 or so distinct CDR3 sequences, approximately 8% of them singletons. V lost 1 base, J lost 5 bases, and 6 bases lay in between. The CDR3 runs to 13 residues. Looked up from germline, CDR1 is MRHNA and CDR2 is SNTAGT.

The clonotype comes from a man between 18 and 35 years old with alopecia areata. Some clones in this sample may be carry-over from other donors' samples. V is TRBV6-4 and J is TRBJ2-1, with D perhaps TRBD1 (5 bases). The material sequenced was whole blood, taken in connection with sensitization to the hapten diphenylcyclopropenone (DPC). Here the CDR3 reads CASSDFRDNEQFF. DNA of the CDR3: TGTGCCAGCAGTGACTTCAGGGACAATGAGCAGTTCTTC.